Given below is one T cell receptor beta chain in context. No antigen is known for it. The sample originates from a study of T cells in Graves' hyperthyroidism and ophthalmopathy. Whole-study findings and limits: The blood repertoire included most of the expanded thyroid clonotypes above 0.001.

Authors of the study amplified TCR beta CDR3 regions from RNA transcripts. HTBI primers drove first-round RT-PCR of the TCR CDR3. TCRdb re-analysed the multiplex PCR reads in MiXCR, keeping a single row per CDR3 protein. Of about 500,000 distinct CDR3 sequences in the sample, approximately 14% are singletons; the top ten hold less than 20%. The germline V and J ends were trimmed by 2 bases and 4 bases, with 15 bases remaining between them. The germline V gene encodes CDR1 SGHRS and CDR2 YFSETQ. This CDR3 contains 15 residues. The specimen sequenced was blood. This clonotype was obtained from a woman between 18 and 30 years old with Graves' hyperthyroidism. The chain links TRBV5-1 to TRBJ1-2, with D unclear. The CDR3 nucleotides are TGCGCCAGCAGCTTAACAGACCAAAAGTCCTATGGCTACACCTTC. Its protein is CASSLTDQKSYGYTF. Based on the CDR3 plus reference TRBV5-1 and TRBJ1-2, the full variable domain is KAGVTQTPRYLIKTRGQQVTLSCSPISGHRSVSWYQQTPGQGLQFLFEYFSETQRNKGNFPGRFSGRQFSNSRSEMNVSTLELGDSALYLCASSLTDQKSYGYTFGSGTRLTVV.